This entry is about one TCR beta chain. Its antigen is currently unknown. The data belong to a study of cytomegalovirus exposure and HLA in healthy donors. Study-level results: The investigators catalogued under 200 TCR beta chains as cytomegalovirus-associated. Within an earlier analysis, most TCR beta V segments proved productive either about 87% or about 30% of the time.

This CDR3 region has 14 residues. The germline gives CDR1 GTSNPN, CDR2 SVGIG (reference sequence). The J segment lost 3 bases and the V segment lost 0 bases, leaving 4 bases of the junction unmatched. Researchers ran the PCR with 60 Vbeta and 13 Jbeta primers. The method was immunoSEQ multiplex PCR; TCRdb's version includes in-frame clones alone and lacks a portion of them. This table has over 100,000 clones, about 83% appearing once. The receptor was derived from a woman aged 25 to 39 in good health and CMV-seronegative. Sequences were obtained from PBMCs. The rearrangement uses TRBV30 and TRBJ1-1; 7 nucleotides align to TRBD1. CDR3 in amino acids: CAWSVLTGDTEAFF. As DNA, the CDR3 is TGTGCCTGGAGTGTACTTACAGGGGACACTGAAGCTTTCTTT.